Sequencing of this TCR beta chain was carried out in a study of human T cells and chemical hapten exposure. The germline V gene has CDR1 MDHEN and CDR2 SYDVKM. Between the trimmed V and J ends, which lost 6 bases and 5 bases, there was a span of 22 bases. This CDR3 has 16 residues. Described time point: patch test 2, 6 weeks after DPC sensitization. The treatment is: therapeutic diphenylcyclopropenone sensitization with weekly scalp DPC. This clonotype was observed at least ten times. Each CDR3 protein is one row after TCRdb ran MiXCR on the RACE reads. This table has approximately 40,000 distinct CDR3 sequences, around 3% appearing once.

The sample in question was whole blood, obtained in connection with sensitization to the hapten diphenylcyclopropenone (DPC). This clonotype originated in a man aged 40-49 years with alopecia areata. Some clones in this sample may be carry-over from other donors' samples. The chain has TRBV28 and TRBJ2-5; D gene ambiguous. CDR3 amino acids: CASSGESLQARETQYF. The CDR3 nucleotides are TGTGCCAGCAGCGGCGAGTCCTTGCAGGCTCGGGAGACCCAGTACTTC.